These T cell receptor beta chains were read from a single sample in a study of cytomegalovirus exposure and HLA in healthy donors. Profiling relied on immunoSEQ multiplex PCR, and the TCRdb table lists in-frame clones only, not all of them. The sample is made up of tens of thousands of clones, and the top ten hold about 8% of it. Sequenced input: PBMCs. The receptors come from a male donor in good health and CMV-seronegative. Each CDR3 is given with its conserved first and last residue. A D gene is named only where the DNA matches it firmly.

TRBJ2-5,TRBV6-5,TRBD1,16,CASSYAAYRGRETQYF,TGTGCCAGCAGTTACGCCGCCTACAGGGGGCGAGAGACCCAGTACTTC
TRBJ2-1,TRBV25-1,TRBD1,15,CASTRRGQGSGEQFF,TGTGCCAGCACCCGTAGAGGACAGGGCTCCGGTGAGCAGTTCTTC
TRBJ2-3,TRBV29-1,TRBD2,13,CSVPHSGGDTQYF,TGCAGCGTTCCCCATAGCGGGGGAGATACGCAGTATTTT
TRBJ2-7,TRBV9,TRBD2,16,CASSVGGMGPLHEQYF,TGTGCCAGCAGCGTGGGAGGGATGGGCCCCCTCCACGAGCAGTACTTC
TRBJ2-5,TRBV5-4,NA,13,CASSLGGEETQYF,TGTGCCAGCAGCTTGGGGGGCGAGGAGACCCAGTACTTC
TRBJ2-2,TRBV11-2,NA,13,CASRRHITGELFF,TGTGCCAGCAGGCGGCATATCACCGGGGAGCTGTTTTTT
TRBJ2-7,TRBV6-4,NA,15,CASKSRLAGSYEQYF,TGTGCCAGCAAAAGTCGGCTAGCCGGGTCCTACGAGCAGTACTTC
TRBJ2-5,TRBV4-1,TRBD2,13,CASRGGFQETQYF,TGCGCCAGCCGGGGGGGATTTCAAGAGACCCAGTACTTC
TRBJ2-4,TRBV5-5,NA,13,CASSFGGENIQYF,TGTGCCAGCAGCTTTGGAGGGGAAAACATTCAGTACTTC
TRBJ1-5,TRBV28,NA,18,CASRTPGGRSHDNQPQHF,TGTGCCAGCCGTACTCCGGGGGGACGAAGTCATGACAATCAGCCCCAGCATTTT
TRBJ1-5,TRBV5-8,TRBD1,16,CASSLDRKRGNQPQHF,TGTGCCAGCAGCCTGGACAGGAAAAGAGGCAATCAGCCCCAGCATTTT
TRBJ1-2,TRBV7-8,TRBD1,14,CASSLLGQGAGYTF,TGTGCCAGCAGCTTATTGGGCCAGGGGGCTGGCTACACCTTC
TRBJ1-6,TRBV27,TRBD1,16,CASSSRTGGWDSPLHF,TGTGCCAGCAGTTCTCGGACAGGGGGCTGGGATTCACCCCTCCACTTT
TRBJ2-3,TRBV18,TRBD1,12,CASSWDSQTQYF,TGTGCCAGCTCTTGGGACAGCCAAACGCAGTATTTT
TRBJ2-3,TRBV5-1,TRBD2,16,CASSVSSGTSTDTQYF,TGCGCCAGCAGCGTTTCTAGCGGAACTAGCACAGATACGCAGTATTTT
TRBJ1-5,TRBV7-2,NA,13,CASSLEEVRPQHF,TGTGCCAGCAGCTTAGAAGAGGTGCGGCCCCAGCATTTT
TRBJ2-1,TRBV6-1,NA,13,CASSSGVEYEQFF,TGTGCCAGCAGCTCGGGAGTGGAGTATGAGCAGTTCTTC
TRBJ2-3,TRBV4-2,NA,15,CASSQEGTSTDTQYF,TGTGCCAGCAGCCAAGAAGGGACTAGCACAGATACGCAGTATTTT
TRBJ1-2,TRBV6-6,TRBD1,13,CASYRDRRYGYTF,TGTGCCAGCTACCGGGACAGGAGATATGGCTACACCTTC
TRBJ2-7,TRBV5-4,TRBD1,14,CASSWDRQGGEQYF,TGTGCCAGCAGCTGGGATCGACAGGGCGGAGAGCAGTACTTC
TRBJ1-1,TRBV27,NA,17,CASSLSPTPGVNTEAFF,TGTGCCAGCAGTTTATCGCCTACACCGGGGGTGAACACTGAAGCTTTCTTT
TRBJ1-1,TRBV19,TRBD1,13,CASSPGGVTEAFF,TGTGCCAGTAGCCCAGGGGGTGTCACTGAAGCTTTCTTT
TRBJ2-1,TRBV18,TRBD2,15,CASSPSGSSYNEQFF,TGTGCCAGCTCACCGAGCGGGAGCTCCTACAATGAGCAGTTCTTC
TRBJ1-5,TRBV2,TRBD1,15,CASSKDRVSNQPQHF,TGTGCCAGCAGCAAAGACAGGGTTAGCAATCAGCCCCAGCATTTT
TRBJ2-2,TRBV11-2,NA,12,CASSFSTGELFF,TGTGCCAGCAGCTTCAGCACCGGGGAGCTGTTTTTT
TRBJ1-2,TRBV5-5,NA,15,CASRSDLSGDYGYTF,TGTGCCAGCAGGTCGGACCTCAGCGGAGACTATGGCTACACCTTC
TRBJ2-7,TRBV6-6,NA,12,CASSYRSDEQYF,TGTGCCAGCAGTTACAGATCAGACGAGCAGTACTTC
TRBJ2-5,TRBV30,NA,13,CAWSPPDSETQYF,TGTGCCTGGAGTCCCCCTGACAGCGAGACCCAGTACTTC
TRBJ2-7,TRBV5-1,TRBD1,14,CASTPGTGAYEQYF,TGCGCCAGTACTCCCGGGACAGGGGCCTACGAGCAGTACTTC
TRBJ1-2,TRBV14,TRBD1,16,CASSQRGQGVFYGYTF,TGTGCCAGCAGCCAACGGGGACAGGGCGTTTTCTATGGCTACACCTTC
TRBJ1-1,TRBV5-6,TRBD1,15,CASSPTGTENTEAFF,TGTGCCAGCAGCCCGACCGGGACAGAGAACACTGAAGCTTTCTTT
TRBJ2-7,TRBV7-7,TRBD1,14,CASSSGQGTGEQYF,TGTGCTAGCAGCAGCGGACAGGGTACGGGCGAGCAGTACTTC
TRBJ2-2,TRBV5-1,TRBD2,15,CASSRLAGDTGELFF,TGCGCCAGCAGCCGACTAGCGGGAGACACCGGGGAGCTGTTTTTT
TRBJ1-1,TRBV2,NA,13,CASSISLNTEAFF,TGTGCCAGCAGTATTAGTCTGAACACTGAAGCTTTCTTT
TRBJ2-5,TRBV20-1,NA,11,CSARLQETQYF,TGCAGTGCTAGACTCCAGGAGACCCAGTACTTC
TRBJ1-4,TRBV7-9,NA,14,CASSPVFRNIGVFF,TGTGCCAGCAGCCCAGTTTTCCGGAACATCGGGGTGTTTTTT
TRBJ1-2,TRBV27,NA,13,CASSSTGQTGYTF,TGTGCCAGCAGTTCCACAGGGCAAACGGGCTACACCTTC
TRBJ1-5,TRBV2,NA,16,CASSVGTPYSNQPQHF,TGTGCCAGCAGTGTGGGGACACCTTATAGCAATCAGCCCCAGCATTTT
TRBJ2-1,TRBV14,NA,11,CASSRTVQQFF,TGTGCCAGCAGCCGTACGGTCCAGCAGTTCTTC
TRBJ2-1,TRBV19,TRBD2,15,CASKVRGRPFNEQFF,TGTGCCAGTAAGGTCCGCGGGAGGCCCTTCAATGAGCAGTTCTTC
TRBJ2-3,TRBV5-4,NA,13,CASNPGSTDTQYF,TGTGCCAGCAACCCAGGTAGCACAGATACGCAGTATTTT
TRBJ2-6,TRBV27,TRBD2,17,CASKRLAGRPGANVLTF,TGTGCCAGCAAGCGCCTAGCGGGAAGGCCTGGGGCCAACGTCCTGACTTTC
TRBJ1-5,TRBV27,NA,17,CASSLSSRGPSNQPQHF,TGTGCCAGCAGTTTATCCAGCAGGGGCCCCAGCAATCAGCCCCAGCATTTT
TRBJ2-7,TRBV30,TRBD2,16,CAWSVYLPSGRAEQYF,TGTGCCTGGAGTGTTTATTTGCCCAGCGGGAGGGCAGAGCAGTACTTC
TRBJ1-2,TRBV5-1,NA,13,CASSPDINYGYTF,TGCGCCAGCAGCCCAGATATAAACTATGGCTACACCTTC
TRBJ2-7,TRBV2,TRBD1,13,CASRTGQIDEQYF,TGTGCCAGCAGGACGGGACAGATCGACGAGCAGTACTTC
TRBJ1-2,TRBV19,TRBD1,13,CATEGTESYGYTF,TGTGCCACCGAGGGGACAGAAAGCTATGGCTACACCTTC
TRBJ1-5,TRBV7-9,NA,16,CASSFGGPNRAGPQHF,TGTGCCAGCAGCTTCGGGGGGCCTAACAGGGCGGGTCCCCAGCATTTT
TRBJ2-5,TRBV4-3,NA,16,CASSQGLVGYQETQYF,TGCGCCAGCAGCCAAGGGCTAGTCGGGTACCAAGAGACCCAGTACTTC
TRBJ2-5,TRBV7-2,TRBD2,17,CASSPGTSGRAIETQYF,TGTGCCAGCAGCCCAGGGACTAGCGGGAGGGCCATAGAGACCCAGTACTTC
TRBJ1-1,TRBV5-1,NA,14,CASSLAGGYTEAFF,TGCGCCAGCAGCTTGGCTGGGGGGTACACTGAAGCTTTCTTT
TRBJ2-2,TRBV10-3,TRBD2,17,CAISGRLAEANTGELFF,TGTGCCATCAGCGGACGGCTAGCGGAGGCGAACACCGGGGAGCTGTTTTTT
TRBJ2-1,TRBV4-2,TRBD2,17,CASSLPSRLAGVVEQFF,TGTGCCAGCAGCCTCCCCTCTAGGCTAGCGGGAGTAGTTGAGCAGTTCTTC
TRBJ2-7,TRBV5-1,TRBD2,20,CASSSSYPGLAGASSYEQYF,TGCGCCAGCAGCAGCTCGTACCCGGGACTAGCGGGAGCCAGCTCCTACGAGCAGTACTTC
TRBJ2-3,TRBV6-5,NA,15,CASSPSFTSTDTQYF,TGTGCCAGCAGTCCTAGCTTCACTAGCACAGATACGCAGTATTTT
TRBJ2-6,TRBV18,TRBD1,13,CASSPGQNNVLTF,TGTGCCAGCTCACCGGGACAGAACAACGTCCTGACTTTC
TRBJ2-1,TRBV2,NA,14,CAINRGTTYNEQFF,TGTGCCATTAACCGCGGGACCACGTACAATGAGCAGTTCTTC